This entry is about one T cell receptor (beta chain). This record belongs to a study of cytomegalovirus exposure and HLA in healthy donors. Study-level information: For the approximately 400 genotyped donors, approximately 82% fell within the Caucasian-associated ancestry cluster.

The CDR3 is 16 residues long. CDR1 is SGHRS, CDR2 YFSETQ, per germline. V lost 1 base to trimming and J lost 7 bases; unmatched junction nucleotides: 10. With 60 Vbeta and 13 Jbeta primers, the PCR was carried out. The method was immunoSEQ multiplex PCR; TCRdb's version includes in-frame clones alone and lacks a portion of them. The sample shows 100,000 or so clones, approximately 80% of them seen only once. This chain connects TRBV5-1 to TRBJ2-1; 8 nucleotides agree with TRBD1. This TCR came from a male donor in good health and CMV-seropositive. The material sequenced was PBMCs. The CDR3 spells CASSLISQGAGNEQFF. CDR3 in DNA: TGCGCCAGCAGCTTGATTTCTCAGGGGGCAGGTAATGAGCAGTTCTTC.